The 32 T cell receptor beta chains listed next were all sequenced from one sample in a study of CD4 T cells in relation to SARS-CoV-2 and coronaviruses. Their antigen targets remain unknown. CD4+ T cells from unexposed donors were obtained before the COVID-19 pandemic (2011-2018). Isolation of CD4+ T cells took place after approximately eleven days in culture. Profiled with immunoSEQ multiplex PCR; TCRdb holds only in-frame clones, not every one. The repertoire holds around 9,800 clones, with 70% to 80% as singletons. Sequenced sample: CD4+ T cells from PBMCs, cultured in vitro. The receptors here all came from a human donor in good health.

CDR3 region: CASSLQGWSGYTF. The CDR3 bases are TGTGCCAGCAGTTTGCAAGGGTGGAGTGGCTACACCTTC. This chain uses TRBV6-5 with TRBJ1-2; D uncertain. This CDR3 is built from 13 residues. Between the trimmed V and J ends, which lost 4 bases and 7 bases, there was a span of 13 bases. Germline CDR1 reads MNHEY; CDR2 reads SVGAGI.

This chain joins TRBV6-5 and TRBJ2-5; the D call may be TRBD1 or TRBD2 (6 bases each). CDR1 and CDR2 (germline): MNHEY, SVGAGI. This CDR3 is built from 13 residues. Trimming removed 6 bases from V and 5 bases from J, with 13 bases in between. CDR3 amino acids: CASRLTGRETQYF. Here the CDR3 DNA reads TGTGCCAGCAGATTAACAGGGAGGGAGACCCAGTACTTC.

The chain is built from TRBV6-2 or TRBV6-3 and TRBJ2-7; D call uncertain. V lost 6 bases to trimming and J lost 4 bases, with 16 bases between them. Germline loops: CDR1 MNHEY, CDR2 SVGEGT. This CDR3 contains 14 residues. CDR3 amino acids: CASSLHVGNYEQYF. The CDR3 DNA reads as TGTGCCAGCAGCCTTCACGTGGGGAATTACGAGCAGTACTTC.

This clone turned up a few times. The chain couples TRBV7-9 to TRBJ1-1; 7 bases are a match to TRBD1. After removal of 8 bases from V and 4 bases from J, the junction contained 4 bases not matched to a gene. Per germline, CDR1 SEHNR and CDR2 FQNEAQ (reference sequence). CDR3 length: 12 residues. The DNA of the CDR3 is TGTGCCAGCGGTGACAGGGCCACTGAAGCTTTCTTT. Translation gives CASGDRATEAFF.

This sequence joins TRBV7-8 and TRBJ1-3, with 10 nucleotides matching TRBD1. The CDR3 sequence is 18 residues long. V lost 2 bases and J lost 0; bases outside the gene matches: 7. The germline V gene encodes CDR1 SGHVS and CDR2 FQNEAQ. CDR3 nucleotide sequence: TGTGCCAGCAGCTTATCTCGACAGGGGGCCTTCTCTGGAAACACCATATATTTT. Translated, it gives CASSLSRQGAFSGNTIYF.

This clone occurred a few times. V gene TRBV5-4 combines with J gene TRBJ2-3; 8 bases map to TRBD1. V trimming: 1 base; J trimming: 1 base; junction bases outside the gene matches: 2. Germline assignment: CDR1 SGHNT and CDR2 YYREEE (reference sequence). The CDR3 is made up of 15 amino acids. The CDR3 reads CASSLSGQGTDTQYF. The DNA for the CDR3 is TGTGCCAGCAGCTTGTCGGGACAGGGCACAGATACGCAGTATTTT.

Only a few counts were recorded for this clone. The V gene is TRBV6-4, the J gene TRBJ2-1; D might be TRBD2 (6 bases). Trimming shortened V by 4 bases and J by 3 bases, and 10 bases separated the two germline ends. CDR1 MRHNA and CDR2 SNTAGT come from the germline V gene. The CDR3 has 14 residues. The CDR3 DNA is TGTGCCAGCAGTGCGGAGGGGAGCTACAATGAGCAGTTCTTC. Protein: CASSAEGSYNEQFF.

Here the CDR3 reads CASTPSRGVYGYTF. The CDR3 nucleotides read TGTGCCAGCACTCCCTCGCGGGGGGTCTATGGCTACACCTTC. The chain recombines TRBV7-2 with TRBJ1-2; possible D gene TRBD1, 5 bases. The CDR3 runs to 14 residues. Trimming stripped 7 bases from V and 4 bases from J, with 16 bases between. CDR1 is SGHTA, CDR2 FQGNSA, per germline.

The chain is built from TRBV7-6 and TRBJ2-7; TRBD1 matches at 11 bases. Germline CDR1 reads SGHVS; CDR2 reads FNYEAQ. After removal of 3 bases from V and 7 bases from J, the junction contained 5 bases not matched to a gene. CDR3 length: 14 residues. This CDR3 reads CASSFSDRGREQYF. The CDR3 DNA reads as TGTGCCAGCAGCTTTTCGGACAGGGGGCGTGAGCAGTACTTC.

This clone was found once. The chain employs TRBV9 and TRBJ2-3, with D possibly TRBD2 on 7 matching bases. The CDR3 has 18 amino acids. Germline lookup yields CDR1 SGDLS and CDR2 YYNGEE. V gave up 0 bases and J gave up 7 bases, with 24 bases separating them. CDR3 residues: CASSVAAGATGGHNTQYF. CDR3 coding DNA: TGTGCCAGCAGCGTAGCAGCCGGGGCGACGGGGGGACATAATACGCAGTATTTT.

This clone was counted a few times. In DNA form, the CDR3 reads TGTGCCAGCAGTTACCAGGTAGTAGAGGATTCACCCCTCCACTTT. Protein sequence: CASSYQVVEDSPLHF. This rearrangement joins TRBV6-6 to TRBJ1-6; no firm D call. Trimming removed 2 bases from V and 8 bases from J, with 13 bases in between. This CDR3 contains 15 residues. Looked up from germline, CDR1 is MNHNY and CDR2 is SVGAGI (reference sequence).

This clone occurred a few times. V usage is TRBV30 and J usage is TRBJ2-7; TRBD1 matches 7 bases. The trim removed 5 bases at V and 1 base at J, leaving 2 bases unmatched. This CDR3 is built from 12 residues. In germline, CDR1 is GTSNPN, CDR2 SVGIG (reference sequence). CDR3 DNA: TGTGCCTGGCAGGGGGAGTCCTACGAGCAGTACTTC. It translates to CAWQGESYEQYF.

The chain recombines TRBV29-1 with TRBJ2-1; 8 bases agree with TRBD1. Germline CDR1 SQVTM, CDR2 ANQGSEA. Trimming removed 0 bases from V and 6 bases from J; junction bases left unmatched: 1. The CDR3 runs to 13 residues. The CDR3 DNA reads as TGCAGCGTTGAAGAAGACAGGGGCAATGAGCAGTTCTTC. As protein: CSVEEDRGNEQFF.

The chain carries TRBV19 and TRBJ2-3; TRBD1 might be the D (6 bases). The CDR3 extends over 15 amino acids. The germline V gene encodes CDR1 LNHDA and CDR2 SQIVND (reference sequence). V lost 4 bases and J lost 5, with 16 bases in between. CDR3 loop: CASSTQSQGIDTQYF. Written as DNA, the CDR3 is TGTGCCAGTAGTACTCAAAGTCAGGGGATAGATACGCAGTATTTT.

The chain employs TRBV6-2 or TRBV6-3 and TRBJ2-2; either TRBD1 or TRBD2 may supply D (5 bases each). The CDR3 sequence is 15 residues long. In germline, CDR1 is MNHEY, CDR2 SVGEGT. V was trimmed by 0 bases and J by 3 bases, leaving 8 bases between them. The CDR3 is CASSYSGRDTGELFF. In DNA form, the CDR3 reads TGTGCCAGCAGTTACTCGGGACGAGACACCGGGGAGCTGTTTTTT.

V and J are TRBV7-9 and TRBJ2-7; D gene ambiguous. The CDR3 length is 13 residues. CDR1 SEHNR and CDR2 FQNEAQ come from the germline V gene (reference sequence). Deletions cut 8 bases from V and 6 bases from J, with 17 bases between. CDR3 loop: CASGNGPLREQYF. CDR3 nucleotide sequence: TGTGCCAGCGGTAACGGCCCCCTTCGCGAGCAGTACTTC. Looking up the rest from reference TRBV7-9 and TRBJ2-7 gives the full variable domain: DTGVSQNPRHKITKRGQNVTFRCDPISEHNRLYWYRQTLGQGPEFLTYFQNEAQLEKSRLLSDRFSAERPKGSFSTLEIQRTEQGDSAMYLCASGNGPLREQYFGPGTRLTVT.

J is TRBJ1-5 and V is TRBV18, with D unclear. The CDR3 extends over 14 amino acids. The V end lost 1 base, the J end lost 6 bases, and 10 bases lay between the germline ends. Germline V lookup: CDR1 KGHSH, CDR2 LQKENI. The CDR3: CASSPQGPSQPQHF. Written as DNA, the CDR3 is TGTGCCAGCTCACCACAGGGCCCCAGTCAGCCCCAGCATTTT. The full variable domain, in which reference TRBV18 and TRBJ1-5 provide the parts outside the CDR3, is NAGVMQNPRHLVRRRGQEARLRCSPMKGHSHVYWYRQLPEEGLKFMVYLQKENIIDESGMPKERFSAEFPKEGPSILRIQQVVRGDSAAYFCASSPQGPSQPQHFGDGTRLSIL.

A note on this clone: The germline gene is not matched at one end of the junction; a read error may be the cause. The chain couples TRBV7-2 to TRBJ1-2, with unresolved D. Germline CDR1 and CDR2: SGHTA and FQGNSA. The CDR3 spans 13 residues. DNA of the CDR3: TGTGCCAGCAGCCTAGCAGGAAACTATGGCTACACCTTC. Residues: CASSLAGNYGYTF.

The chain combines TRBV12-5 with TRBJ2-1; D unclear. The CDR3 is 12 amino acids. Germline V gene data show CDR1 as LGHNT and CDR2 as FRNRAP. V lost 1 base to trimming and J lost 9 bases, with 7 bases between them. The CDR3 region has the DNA TGTGCTAGTGGTTTGGACCTTCCTGAGCAGTTCTTC. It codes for CASGLDLPEQFF.

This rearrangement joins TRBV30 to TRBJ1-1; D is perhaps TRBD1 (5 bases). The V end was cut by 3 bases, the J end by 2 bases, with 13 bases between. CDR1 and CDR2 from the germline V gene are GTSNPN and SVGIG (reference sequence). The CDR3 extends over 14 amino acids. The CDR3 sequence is CAWRPRTPNTEAFF. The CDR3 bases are TGTGCCTGGAGGCCCCGGACACCTAACACTGAAGCTTTCTTT.

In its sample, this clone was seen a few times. As DNA, the CDR3 is TGTGCCAGCTCACCAGACGGACGACTCTCTGGGGCCAACGTCCTGACTTTC. As protein: CASSPDGRLSGANVLTF. The V and J genes are TRBV18 and TRBJ2-6; D is ambiguous. Germline assignment: CDR1 KGHSH and CDR2 LQKENI. CDR3 length equals 17 residues. The V end was cut by 2 bases, the J end by 0 bases, with 11 bases between.

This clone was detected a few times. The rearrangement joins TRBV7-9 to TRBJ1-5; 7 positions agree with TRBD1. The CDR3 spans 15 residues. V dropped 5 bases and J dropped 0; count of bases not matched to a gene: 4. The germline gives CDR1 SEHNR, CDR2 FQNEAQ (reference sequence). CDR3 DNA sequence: TGTGCCAGCAGCATCGACAGGGCTAGCAATCAGCCCCAGCATTTT. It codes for CASSIDRASNQPQHF. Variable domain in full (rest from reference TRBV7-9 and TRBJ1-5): DTGVSQNPRHKITKRGQNVTFRCDPISEHNRLYWYRQTLGQGPEFLTYFQNEAQLEKSRLLSDRFSAERPKGSFSTLEIQRTEQGDSAMYLCASSIDRASNQPQHFGDGTRLSIL.

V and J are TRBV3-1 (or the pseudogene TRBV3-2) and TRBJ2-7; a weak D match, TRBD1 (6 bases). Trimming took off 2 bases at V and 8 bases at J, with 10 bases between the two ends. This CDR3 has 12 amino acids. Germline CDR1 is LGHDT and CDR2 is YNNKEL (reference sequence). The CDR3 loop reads CASSQRQGQQYF. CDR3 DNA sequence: TGTGCCAGCAGCCAAAGGCAGGGGCAGCAGTACTTC.

The CDR3 DNA follows: TGTGCCAGCAGCCGGGACAGTTCACCCCTCCACTTT. It translates to CASSRDSSPLHF. The rearrangement joins TRBV7-8 to TRBJ1-6, with 7 bases that match TRBD1. The junction had 1 base not matched to a gene; V was cut back by 5 bases and J by 9 bases. The germline V gene encodes CDR1 SGHVS and CDR2 FQNEAQ. CDR3 length: 12 amino acids.

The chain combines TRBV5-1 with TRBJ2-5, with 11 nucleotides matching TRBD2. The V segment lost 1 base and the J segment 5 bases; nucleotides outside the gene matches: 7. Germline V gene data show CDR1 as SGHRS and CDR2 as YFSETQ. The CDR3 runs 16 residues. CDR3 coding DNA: TGCGCCAGCAGCTTGACTAGCGGGAGTTTCACGGAGACCCAGTACTTC. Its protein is CASSLTSGSFTETQYF. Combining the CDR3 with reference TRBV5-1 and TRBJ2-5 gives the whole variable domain KAGVTQTPRYLIKTRGQQVTLSCSPISGHRSVSWYQQTPGQGLQFLFEYFSETQRNKGNFPGRFSGRQFSNSRSEMNVSTLELGDSALYLCASSLTSGSFTETQYFGPGTRLLVL.

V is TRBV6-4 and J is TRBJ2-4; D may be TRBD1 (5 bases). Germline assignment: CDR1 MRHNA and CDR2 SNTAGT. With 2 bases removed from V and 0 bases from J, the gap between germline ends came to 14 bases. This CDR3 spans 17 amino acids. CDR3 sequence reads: CASSDLTAILAKNIQYF. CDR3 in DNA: TGTGCCAGCAGTGACCTGACAGCGATTCTAGCCAAAAACATTCAGTACTTC.

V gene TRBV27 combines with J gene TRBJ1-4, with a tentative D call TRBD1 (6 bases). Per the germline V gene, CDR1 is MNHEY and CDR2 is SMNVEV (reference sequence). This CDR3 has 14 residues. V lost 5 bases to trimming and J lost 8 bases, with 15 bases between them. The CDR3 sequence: CASSQQGRGEKLFF. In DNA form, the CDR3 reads TGTGCCAGCAGTCAACAGGGTAGGGGGGAAAAACTGTTTTTT.

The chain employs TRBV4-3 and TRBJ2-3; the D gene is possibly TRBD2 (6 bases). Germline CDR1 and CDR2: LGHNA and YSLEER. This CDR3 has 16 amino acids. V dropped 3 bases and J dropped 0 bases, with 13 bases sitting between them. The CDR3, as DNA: TGCGCCAGCAGCCAGGCGGCGGGGCCCAGCACAGATACGCAGTATTTT. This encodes CASSQAAGPSTDTQYF.

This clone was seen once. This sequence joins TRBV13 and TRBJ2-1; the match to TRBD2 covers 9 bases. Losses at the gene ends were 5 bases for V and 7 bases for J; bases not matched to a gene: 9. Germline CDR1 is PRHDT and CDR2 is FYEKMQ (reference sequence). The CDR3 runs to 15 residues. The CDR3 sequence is CASSPQVSGGNEQFF. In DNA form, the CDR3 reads TGTGCCAGCAGCCCCCAGGTTAGCGGGGGAAATGAGCAGTTCTTC.

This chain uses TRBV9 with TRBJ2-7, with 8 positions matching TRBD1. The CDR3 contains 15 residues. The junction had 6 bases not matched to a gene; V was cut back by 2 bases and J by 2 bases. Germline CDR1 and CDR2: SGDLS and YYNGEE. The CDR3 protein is CASSVLGQGTYEQYF. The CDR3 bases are TGTGCCAGCAGCGTTCTCGGACAGGGAACCTACGAGCAGTACTTC.

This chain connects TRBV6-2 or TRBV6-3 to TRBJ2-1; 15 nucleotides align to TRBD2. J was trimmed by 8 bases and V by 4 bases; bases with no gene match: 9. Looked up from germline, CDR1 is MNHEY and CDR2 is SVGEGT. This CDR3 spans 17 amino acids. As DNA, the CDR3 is TGTGCCAGCAGTTGGGCAGGGACTAGCGGGAGGTGGTATGAGCAGTTCTTC. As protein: CASSWAGTSGRWYEQFF.

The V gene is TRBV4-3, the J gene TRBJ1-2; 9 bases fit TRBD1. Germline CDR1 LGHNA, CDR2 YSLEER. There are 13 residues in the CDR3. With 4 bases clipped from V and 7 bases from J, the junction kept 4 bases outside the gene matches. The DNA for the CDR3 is TGCGCCAGCAGCCCACGACAGGGGGGTGGCTACACCTTC. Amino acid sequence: CASSPRQGGGYTF.